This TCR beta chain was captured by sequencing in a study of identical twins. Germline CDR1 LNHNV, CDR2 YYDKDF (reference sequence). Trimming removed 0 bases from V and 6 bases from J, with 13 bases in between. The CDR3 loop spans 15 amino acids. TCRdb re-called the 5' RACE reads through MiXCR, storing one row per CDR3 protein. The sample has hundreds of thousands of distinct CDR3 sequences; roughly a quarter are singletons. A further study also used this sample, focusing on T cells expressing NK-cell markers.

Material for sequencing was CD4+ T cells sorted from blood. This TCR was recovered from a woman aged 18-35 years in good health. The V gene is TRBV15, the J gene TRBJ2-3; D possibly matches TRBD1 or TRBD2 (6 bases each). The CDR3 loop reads CATSRDRGAADTQYF. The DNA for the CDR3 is TGTGCCACCAGCAGAGATAGGGGGGCGGCGGATACGCAGTATTTT.